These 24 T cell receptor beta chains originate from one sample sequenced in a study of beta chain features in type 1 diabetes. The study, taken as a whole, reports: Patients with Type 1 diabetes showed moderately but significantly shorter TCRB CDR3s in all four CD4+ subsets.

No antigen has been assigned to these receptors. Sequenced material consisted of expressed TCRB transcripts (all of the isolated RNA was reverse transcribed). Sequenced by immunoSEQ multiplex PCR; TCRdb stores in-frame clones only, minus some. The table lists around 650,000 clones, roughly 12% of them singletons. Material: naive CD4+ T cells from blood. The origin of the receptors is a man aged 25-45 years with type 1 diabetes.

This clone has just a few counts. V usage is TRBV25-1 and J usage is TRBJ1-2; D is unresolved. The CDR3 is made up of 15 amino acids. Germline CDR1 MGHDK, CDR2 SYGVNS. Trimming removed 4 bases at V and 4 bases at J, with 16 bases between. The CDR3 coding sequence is TGTGCCAGCAGTGGGGCTGGGTCTCCACCCTATGGCTACACCTTC. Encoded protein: CASSGAGSPPYGYTF.

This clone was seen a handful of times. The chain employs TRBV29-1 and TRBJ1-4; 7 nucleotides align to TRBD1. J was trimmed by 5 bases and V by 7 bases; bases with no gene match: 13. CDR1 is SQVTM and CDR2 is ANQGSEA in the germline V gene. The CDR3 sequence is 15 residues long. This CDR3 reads CSANQGGTGNEKLFF. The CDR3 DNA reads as TGCAGCGCCAACCAGGGGGGCACGGGAAATGAAAAACTGTTTTTT.

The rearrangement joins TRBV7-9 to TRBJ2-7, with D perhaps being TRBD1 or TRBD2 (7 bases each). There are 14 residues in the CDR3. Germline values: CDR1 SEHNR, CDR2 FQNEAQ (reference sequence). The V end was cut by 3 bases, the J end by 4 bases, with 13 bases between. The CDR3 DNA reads TGTGCCAGCAGCTTCTGGGAGGGGGCATACGAGCAGTACTTC. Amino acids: CASSFWEGAYEQYF.

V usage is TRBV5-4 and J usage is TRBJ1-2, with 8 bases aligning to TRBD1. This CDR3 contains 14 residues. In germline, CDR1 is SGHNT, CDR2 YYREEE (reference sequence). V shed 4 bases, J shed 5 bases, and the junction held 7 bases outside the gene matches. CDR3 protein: CASSAADRGYGYTF. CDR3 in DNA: TGTGCCAGCAGCGCGGCTGACAGGGGATATGGCTACACCTTC.

The CDR3 nucleotides read TGTGCCAGCGGACAGACCTACCTGCAAGAGACCCAGTACTTC. Protein sequence: CASGQTYLQETQYF. The rearrangement joins TRBV2 to TRBJ2-5; D perhaps matches TRBD1 (6 bases). V was trimmed by 8 bases and J by 2 bases, leaving 15 bases between them. CDR1 and CDR2 (germline): SNHLY, FYNNEI. The CDR3 consists of 14 residues.

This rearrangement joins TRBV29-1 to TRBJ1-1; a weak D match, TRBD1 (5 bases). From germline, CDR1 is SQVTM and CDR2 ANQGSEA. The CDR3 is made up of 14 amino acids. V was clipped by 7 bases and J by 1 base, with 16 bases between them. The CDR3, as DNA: TGCAGCGCCGCCCACCGGACACCGAACACTGAAGCTTTCTTT. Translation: CSAAHRTPNTEAFF.

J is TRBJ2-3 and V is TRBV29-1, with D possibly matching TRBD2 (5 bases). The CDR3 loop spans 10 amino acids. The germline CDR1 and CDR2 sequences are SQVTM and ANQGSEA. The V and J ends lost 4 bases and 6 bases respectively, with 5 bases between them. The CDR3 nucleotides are TGCAGCGTTGGGAGGGATACGCAGTATTTT. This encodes CSVGRDTQYF.

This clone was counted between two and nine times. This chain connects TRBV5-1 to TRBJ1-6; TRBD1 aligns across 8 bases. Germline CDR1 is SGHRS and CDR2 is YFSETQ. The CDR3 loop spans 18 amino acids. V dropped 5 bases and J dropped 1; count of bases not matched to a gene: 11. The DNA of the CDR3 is TGCGCCAGCAGTTTGACAGGGGCGACGAAGTCCTATAATTCACCCCTCCACTTT. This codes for CASSLTGATKSYNSPLHF.

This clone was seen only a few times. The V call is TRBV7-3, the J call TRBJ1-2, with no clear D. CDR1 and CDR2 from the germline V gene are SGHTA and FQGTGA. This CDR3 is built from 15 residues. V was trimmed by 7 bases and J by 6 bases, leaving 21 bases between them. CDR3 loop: CASNSRNGVLHGYTF. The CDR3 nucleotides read TGTGCCAGCAACTCTCGAAATGGCGTATTGCATGGCTACACCTTC.

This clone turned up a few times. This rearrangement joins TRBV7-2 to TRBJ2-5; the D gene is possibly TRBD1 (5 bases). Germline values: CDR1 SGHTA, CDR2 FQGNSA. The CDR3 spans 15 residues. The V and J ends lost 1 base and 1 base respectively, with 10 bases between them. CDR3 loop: CASSLESQGQETQYF. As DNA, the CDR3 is TGTGCCAGCAGCTTAGAATCCCAGGGCCAAGAGACCCAGTACTTC.

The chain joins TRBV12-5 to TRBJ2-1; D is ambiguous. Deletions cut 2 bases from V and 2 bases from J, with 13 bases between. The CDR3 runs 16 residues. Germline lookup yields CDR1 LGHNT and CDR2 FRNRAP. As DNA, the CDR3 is TGTGCTAGTGGTTTGCGGCTGACGCCCGCCTACAATGAGCAGTTCTTC. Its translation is CASGLRLTPAYNEQFF.

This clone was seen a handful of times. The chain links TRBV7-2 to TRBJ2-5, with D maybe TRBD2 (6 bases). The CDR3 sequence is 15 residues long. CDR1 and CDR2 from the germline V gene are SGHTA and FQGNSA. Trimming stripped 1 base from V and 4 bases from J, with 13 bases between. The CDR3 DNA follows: TGTGCCAGCAGCTTAGTCTCTAGCGAGGCAGAGACCCAGTACTTC. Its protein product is CASSLVSSEAETQYF.

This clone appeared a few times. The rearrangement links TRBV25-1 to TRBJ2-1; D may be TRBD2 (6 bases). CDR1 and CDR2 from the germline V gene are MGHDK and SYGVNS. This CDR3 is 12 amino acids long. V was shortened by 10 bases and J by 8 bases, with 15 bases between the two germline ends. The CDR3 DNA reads TGTGCCACCATGACTAGTTCTCATGAGCAGTTCTTC. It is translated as CATMTSSHEQFF.

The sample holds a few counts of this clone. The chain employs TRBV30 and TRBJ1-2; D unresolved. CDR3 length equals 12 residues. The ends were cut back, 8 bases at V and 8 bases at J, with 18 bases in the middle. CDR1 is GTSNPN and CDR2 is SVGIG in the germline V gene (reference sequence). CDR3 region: CARGEGVGGYTF. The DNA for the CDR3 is TGTGCCCGGGGAGAGGGTGTCGGCGGCTACACCTTC.

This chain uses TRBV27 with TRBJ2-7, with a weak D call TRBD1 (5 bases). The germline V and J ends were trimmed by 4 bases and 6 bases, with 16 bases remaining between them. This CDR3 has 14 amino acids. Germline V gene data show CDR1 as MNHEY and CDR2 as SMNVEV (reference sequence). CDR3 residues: CASSSSYQGGEQYF. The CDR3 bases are TGTGCCAGCAGTTCGTCCTACCAGGGTGGCGAGCAGTACTTC.

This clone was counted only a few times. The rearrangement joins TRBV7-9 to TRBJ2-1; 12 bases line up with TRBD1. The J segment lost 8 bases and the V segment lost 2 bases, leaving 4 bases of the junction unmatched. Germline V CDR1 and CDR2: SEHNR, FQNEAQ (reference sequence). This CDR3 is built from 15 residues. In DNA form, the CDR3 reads TGTGCCAGCAGCTTAATGGGACAGGGGGCCCATGAGCAGTTCTTC. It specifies CASSLMGQGAHEQFF.

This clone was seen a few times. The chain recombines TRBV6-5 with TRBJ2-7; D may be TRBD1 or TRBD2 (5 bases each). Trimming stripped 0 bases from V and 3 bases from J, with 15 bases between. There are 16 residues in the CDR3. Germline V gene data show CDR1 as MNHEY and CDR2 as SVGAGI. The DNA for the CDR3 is TGTGCCAGCAGTTACTCGAGTCAGGGAGTAAGCTACGAGCAGTACTTC. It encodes CASSYSSQGVSYEQYF.

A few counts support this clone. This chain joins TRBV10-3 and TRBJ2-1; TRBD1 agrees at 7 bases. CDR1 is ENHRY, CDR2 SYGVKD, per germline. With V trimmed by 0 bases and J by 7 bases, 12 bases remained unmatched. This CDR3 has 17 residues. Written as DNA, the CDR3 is TGTGCCATCAGTGAGTCGAAGGGGGCGATGGTAAGGAATGAGCAGTTCTTC. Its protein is CAISESKGAMVRNEQFF.

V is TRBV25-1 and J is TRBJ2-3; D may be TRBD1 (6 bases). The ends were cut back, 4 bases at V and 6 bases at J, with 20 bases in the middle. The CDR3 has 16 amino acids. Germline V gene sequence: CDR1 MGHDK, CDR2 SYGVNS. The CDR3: CASSAWGQRSGDTQYF. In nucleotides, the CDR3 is TGTGCCAGCAGTGCCTGGGGACAACGATCTGGCGATACGCAGTATTTT. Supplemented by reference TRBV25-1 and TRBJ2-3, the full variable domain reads EADIYQTPRYLVIGTGKKITLECSQTMGHDKMYWYQQDPGMELHLIHYSYGVNSTEKGDLSSESTVSRIRTEHFPLTLESARPSHTSQYLCASSAWGQRSGDTQYFGPGTRLTVL.

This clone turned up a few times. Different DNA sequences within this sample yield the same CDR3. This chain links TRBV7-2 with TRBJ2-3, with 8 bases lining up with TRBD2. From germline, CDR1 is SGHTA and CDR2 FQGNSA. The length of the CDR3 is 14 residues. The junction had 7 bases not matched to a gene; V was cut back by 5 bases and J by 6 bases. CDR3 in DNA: TGTGCCAGCAGCCCCACGGGGGGGACTGATACGCAGTATTTT. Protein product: CASSPTGGTDTQYF. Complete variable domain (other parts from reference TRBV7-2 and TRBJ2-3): GAGVSQSPSNKVTEKGKDVELRCDPISGHTALYWYRQSLGQGLEFLIYFQGNSAPDKSGLPSDRFSAERTGGSVSTLTIQRTQQEDSAVYLCASSPTGGTDTQYFGPGTRLTVL.

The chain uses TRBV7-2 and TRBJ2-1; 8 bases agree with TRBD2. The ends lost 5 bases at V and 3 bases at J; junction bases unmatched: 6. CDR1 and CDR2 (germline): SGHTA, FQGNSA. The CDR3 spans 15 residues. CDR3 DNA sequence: TGTGCCAGCAGCCGAGGGCGGGGGGACTACAATGAGCAGTTCTTC. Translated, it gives CASSRGRGDYNEQFF.

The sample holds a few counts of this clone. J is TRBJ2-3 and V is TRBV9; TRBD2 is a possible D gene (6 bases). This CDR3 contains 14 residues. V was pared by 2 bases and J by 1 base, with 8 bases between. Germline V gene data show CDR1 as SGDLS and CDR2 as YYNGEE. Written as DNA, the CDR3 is TGTGCCAGCAGCGTGGGACTGGGCACAGATACGCAGTATTTT. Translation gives CASSVGLGTDTQYF.

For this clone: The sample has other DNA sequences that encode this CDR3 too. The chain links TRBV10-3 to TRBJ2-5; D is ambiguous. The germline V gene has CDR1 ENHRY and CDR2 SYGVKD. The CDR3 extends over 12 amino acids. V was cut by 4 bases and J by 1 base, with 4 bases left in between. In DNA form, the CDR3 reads TGTGCCATCAGTGGATCCCAAGAGACCCAGTACTTC. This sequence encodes CAISGSQETQYF.

This chain's CDR3 is CASSPNPGNQPQHF. CDR3 DNA sequence: TGTGCCAGCTCACCAAATCCGGGCAATCAGCCCCAGCATTTT. The V call is TRBV18, the J call TRBJ1-5; no reliable D call. Deletions cut 2 bases from V and 2 bases from J, with 7 bases between. Per the germline V gene, CDR1 is KGHSH and CDR2 is LQKENI. This CDR3 comprises 14 residues. Full variable domain (rest looked up from reference TRBV18 and TRBJ1-5): NAGVMQNPRHLVRRRGQEARLRCSPMKGHSHVYWYRQLPEEGLKFMVYLQKENIIDESGMPKERFSAEFPKEGPSILRIQQVVRGDSAAYFCASSPNPGNQPQHFGDGTRLSIL.